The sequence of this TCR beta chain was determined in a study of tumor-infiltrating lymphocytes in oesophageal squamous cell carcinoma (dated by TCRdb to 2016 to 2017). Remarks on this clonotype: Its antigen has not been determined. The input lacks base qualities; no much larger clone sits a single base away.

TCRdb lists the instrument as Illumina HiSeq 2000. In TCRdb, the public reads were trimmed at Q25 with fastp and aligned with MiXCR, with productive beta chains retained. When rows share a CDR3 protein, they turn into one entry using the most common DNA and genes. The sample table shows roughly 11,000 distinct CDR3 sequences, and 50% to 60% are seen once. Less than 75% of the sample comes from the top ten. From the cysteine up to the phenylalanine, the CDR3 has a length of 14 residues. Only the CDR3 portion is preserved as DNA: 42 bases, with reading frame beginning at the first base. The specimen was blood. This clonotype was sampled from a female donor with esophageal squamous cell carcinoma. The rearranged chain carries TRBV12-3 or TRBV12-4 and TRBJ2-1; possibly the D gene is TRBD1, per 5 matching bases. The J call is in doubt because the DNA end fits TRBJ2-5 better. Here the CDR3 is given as CASTGSSDQETQYF. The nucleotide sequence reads TGTGCCAGCACAGGGTCCTCAGATCAAGAGACCCAGTACTTC.